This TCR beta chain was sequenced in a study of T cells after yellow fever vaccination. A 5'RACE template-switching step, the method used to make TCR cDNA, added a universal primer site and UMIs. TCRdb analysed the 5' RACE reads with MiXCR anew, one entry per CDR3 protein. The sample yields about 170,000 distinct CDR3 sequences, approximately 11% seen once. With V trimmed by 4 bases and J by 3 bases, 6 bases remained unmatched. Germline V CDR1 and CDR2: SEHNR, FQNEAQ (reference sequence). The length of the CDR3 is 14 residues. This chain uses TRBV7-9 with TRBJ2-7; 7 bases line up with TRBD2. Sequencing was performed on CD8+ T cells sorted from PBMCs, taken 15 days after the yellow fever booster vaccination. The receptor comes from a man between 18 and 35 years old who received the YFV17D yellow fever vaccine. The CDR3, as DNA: TGTGCCAGCAGCTGGGAGCGGGGCAGCTACGAGCAGTACTTC. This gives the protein CASSWERGSYEQYF. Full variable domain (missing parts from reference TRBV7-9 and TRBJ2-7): DTGVSQNPRHKITKRGQNVTFRCDPISEHNRLYWYRQTLGQGPEFLTYFQNEAQLEKSRLLSDRFSAERPKGSFSTLEIQRTEQGDSAMYLCASSWERGSYEQYFGPGTRLTVT.